These T cell receptor beta chains were read from a single sample in a study of T cell responses to AZD1222 COVID-19 vaccine. Repertoires were generated with immunoSEQ multiplex PCR, while TCRdb's copy carries only in-frame clones and drops some. Among tens of thousands of clones listed, approximately 91% were seen once. The sequencing here drew on peripheral blood, taken on day 0 of AZD1222 vaccination. Source of these receptors: an adult in good health. Both conserved end residues are part of each CDR3. A D gene is named only where the DNA matches it firmly. Clone sizes are given selectively: once, few, many, or a class where the clone is expanded.

size,D,J,V,CDR3,DNA
-,TRBD1,TRBJ1-2,TRBV6-5,CASRPGNRGDYGYTF,TGTGCCAGCAGACCGGGGAACAGGGGGGACTATGGCTACACCTTC
once,-,TRBJ2-3,TRBV19,CASSTWGQDTQYF,TGTGCCAGTAGTACCTGGGGGCAAGATACGCAGTATTTT
-,-,TRBJ1-6,TRBV4-3,CASSQDQQAHSPLHF,TGCGCCAGCAGCCAAGATCAACAGGCTCATTCACCCCTCCACTTT
-,-,TRBJ2-7,TRBV5-5,CASRQTGSYEQYF,TGTGCCAGCAGGCAAACAGGATCGTACGAGCAGTACTTC
-,-,TRBJ1-2,TRBV3-1/TRBV3-2,CASSLDGRRQRYGYTF,TGTGCCAGCAGCCTTGACGGGCGCCGCCAAAGATATGGCTACACCTTC
-,TRBD1,TRBJ2-1,TRBV6-5,CATSRDRDNEQFF,TGTGCCACAAGCCGGGACAGAGACAATGAGCAGTTCTTC
-,TRBD1,TRBJ2-7,TRBV7-2,CASSPGQAHSYEQYF,TGTGCCAGCAGCCCCGGACAGGCTCACTCCTACGAGCAGTACTTC
-,-,TRBJ2-2,TRBV19,CASSIVGATGELFF,TGTGCCAGTAGTATTGTGGGGGCGACCGGGGAGCTGTTTTTT
few,-,TRBJ2-5,TRBV7-2,CASSHESAEETQYF,TGTGCCAGCAGCCACGAATCGGCAGAGGAGACCCAGTACTTC
few,-,TRBJ1-6,TRBV7-9,CATSRGDNSPLHF,TGTGCCACCTCACGAGGGGATAATTCACCCCTCCACTTT
-,-,TRBJ2-7,TRBV7-2,CASSLDTPWQYF,TGTGCCAGCAGCTTAGACACCCCTTGGCAGTACTTC
-,TRBD1,TRBJ2-2,TRBV5-1,CASSSGTATGELFF,TGCGCCAGCAGCTCCGGGACAGCAACCGGGGAGCTGTTTTTT
-,TRBD1,TRBJ2-2,TRBV4-1,CASSHPQGYNTGELFF,TGCGCCAGCAGCCATCCACAGGGGTACAACACCGGGGAGCTGTTTTTT
-,TRBD1,TRBJ1-1,TRBV7-3,CASSLTTGGYTEAFF,TGTGCCAGCAGCTTAACCACAGGGGGCTACACTGAAGCTTTCTTT
-,TRBD1,TRBJ2-7,TRBV7-2,CASSLEVGTGGYEQYF,TGTGCCAGCAGCTTAGAGGTGGGGACAGGGGGCTACGAGCAGTACTTC
-,-,TRBJ1-6,TRBV23-1,CASSLLPQDPILDNSPLHF,TGCGCCAGCAGTCTCCTTCCACAGGACCCGATCCTGGATAATTCACCCCTCCACTTT
-,-,TRBJ1-5,TRBV2,CASDLEEGSNQPQHF,TGTGCCAGCGACCTGGAGGAGGGAAGCAATCAGCCCCAGCATTTT
-,-,TRBJ2-1,TRBV7-2,CASSLNPRGQFF,TGTGCCAGCAGCTTAAACCCGCGAGGGCAGTTCTTC
-,TRBD1,TRBJ2-7,TRBV18,CASSPDVGQAPYF,TGTGCCAGCTCACCCGATGTGGGACAGGCTCCGTACTTC
-,TRBD1,TRBJ2-2,TRBV6-2/TRBV6-3,CASSRGTGSVNTGELFF,TGTGCCAGCAGCCGCGGGACAGGGTCAGTGAACACCGGGGAGCTGTTTTTT
once,TRBD2,TRBJ2-2,TRBV7-2,CASSRWTGGPRELFF,TGTGCCAGCAGCCGTTGGACGGGGGGGCCCAGGGAGCTGTTTTTT
-,-,TRBJ2-2,TRBV12-3/TRBV12-4,CASSGRETGELFF,TGTGCCAGCAGCGGACGGGAAACCGGGGAGCTGTTTTTT
-,TRBD1,TRBJ2-5,TRBV10-3,CAISETGGGQETQYF,TGTGCCATCAGTGAGACAGGGGGTGGCCAAGAGACCCAGTACTTC
-,TRBD1,TRBJ1-5,TRBV5-5,CASSTGQGGFQPQHF,TGTGCCAGCAGCACCGGACAGGGGGGTTTTCAGCCCCAGCATTTT
-,-,TRBJ2-2,TRBV29-1,CSVEGPESGELFF,TGCAGCGTTGAGGGACCGGAGTCCGGGGAGCTGTTTTTT
-,TRBD1,TRBJ1-4,TRBV5-1,CASSLAGQGTANEKLFF,TGCGCCAGCAGCTTGGCGGGACAGGGGACAGCTAATGAAAAACTGTTTTTT
-,-,TRBJ2-3,TRBV7-6,CASSSRRALSTDTQYF,TGTGCCAGCAGCTCACGCAGGGCACTTAGCACAGATACGCAGTATTTT
-,TRBD1,TRBJ2-7,TRBV5-5,CASSLGTGLSYEQYF,TGTGCCAGCAGCTTGGGGACAGGGCTCTCCTACGAGCAGTACTTC
once,-,TRBJ1-2,TRBV6-1,CASSEAGLAFYGYTF,TGTGCCAGCAGTGAAGCTGGTTTGGCTTTTTATGGCTACACCTTC
-,-,TRBJ1-2,TRBV3-1/TRBV3-2,CASSQEGARRGYTF,TGTGCCAGCAGCCAAGAGGGGGCCCGGCGTGGCTACACCTTC
-,TRBD1,TRBJ2-5,TRBV6-1,CASSEAARTGTQETQYF,TGTGCCAGCAGTGAAGCTGCTAGGACAGGAACACAAGAGACCCAGTACTTC
-,TRBD1,TRBJ1-1,TRBV7-8,CASSQQQTGLNTEAFF,TGTGCCAGCAGCCAACAACAGACAGGGCTGAACACTGAAGCTTTCTTT
few,-,TRBJ1-1,TRBV2,CASVGSPNTEAFF,TGTGCCAGCGTGGGAAGCCCGAACACTGAAGCTTTCTTT
-,-,TRBJ2-7,TRBV6-5,CASSSTRWHEQYF,TGTGCCAGCAGTTCCACGAGGTGGCACGAGCAGTACTTC
few,-,TRBJ1-1,TRBV5-5,CASSPVPGQGRGTEAFF,TGTGCCAGCAGCCCAGTCCCGGGACAAGGCCGGGGCACTGAAGCTTTCTTT
-,-,TRBJ2-5,TRBV25-1,CASSGSVTKETQYF,TGTGCCAGCAGTGGATCAGTGACTAAAGAGACCCAGTACTTC